This T cell receptor (beta chain) was recovered during a study of blood T cell repertoires in COVID-19. The CDR3 runs to 16 residues. V lost 3 bases to trimming and J lost 4 bases; unmatched junction nucleotides: 5. From germline, CDR1 is SGDLS and CDR2 YYNGEE. Here immunoSEQ multiplex PCR was the method, and the copy in TCRdb shows in-frame clones only, minus some. The sample has under 95,000 clones, 88% seen once; the top ten hold roughly 5%. The rearrangement uses TRBV9 and TRBJ2-5, with 14 bases matching TRBD2. The clonotype originates from a human donor in a cohort sampled during active COVID-19. The sequenced material came from peripheral blood. CDR3 region: CASSGHGLAGGETQYF. The CDR3 coding sequence is TGTGCCAGCAGCGGCCACGGACTAGCGGGGGGAGAGACCCAGTACTTC.